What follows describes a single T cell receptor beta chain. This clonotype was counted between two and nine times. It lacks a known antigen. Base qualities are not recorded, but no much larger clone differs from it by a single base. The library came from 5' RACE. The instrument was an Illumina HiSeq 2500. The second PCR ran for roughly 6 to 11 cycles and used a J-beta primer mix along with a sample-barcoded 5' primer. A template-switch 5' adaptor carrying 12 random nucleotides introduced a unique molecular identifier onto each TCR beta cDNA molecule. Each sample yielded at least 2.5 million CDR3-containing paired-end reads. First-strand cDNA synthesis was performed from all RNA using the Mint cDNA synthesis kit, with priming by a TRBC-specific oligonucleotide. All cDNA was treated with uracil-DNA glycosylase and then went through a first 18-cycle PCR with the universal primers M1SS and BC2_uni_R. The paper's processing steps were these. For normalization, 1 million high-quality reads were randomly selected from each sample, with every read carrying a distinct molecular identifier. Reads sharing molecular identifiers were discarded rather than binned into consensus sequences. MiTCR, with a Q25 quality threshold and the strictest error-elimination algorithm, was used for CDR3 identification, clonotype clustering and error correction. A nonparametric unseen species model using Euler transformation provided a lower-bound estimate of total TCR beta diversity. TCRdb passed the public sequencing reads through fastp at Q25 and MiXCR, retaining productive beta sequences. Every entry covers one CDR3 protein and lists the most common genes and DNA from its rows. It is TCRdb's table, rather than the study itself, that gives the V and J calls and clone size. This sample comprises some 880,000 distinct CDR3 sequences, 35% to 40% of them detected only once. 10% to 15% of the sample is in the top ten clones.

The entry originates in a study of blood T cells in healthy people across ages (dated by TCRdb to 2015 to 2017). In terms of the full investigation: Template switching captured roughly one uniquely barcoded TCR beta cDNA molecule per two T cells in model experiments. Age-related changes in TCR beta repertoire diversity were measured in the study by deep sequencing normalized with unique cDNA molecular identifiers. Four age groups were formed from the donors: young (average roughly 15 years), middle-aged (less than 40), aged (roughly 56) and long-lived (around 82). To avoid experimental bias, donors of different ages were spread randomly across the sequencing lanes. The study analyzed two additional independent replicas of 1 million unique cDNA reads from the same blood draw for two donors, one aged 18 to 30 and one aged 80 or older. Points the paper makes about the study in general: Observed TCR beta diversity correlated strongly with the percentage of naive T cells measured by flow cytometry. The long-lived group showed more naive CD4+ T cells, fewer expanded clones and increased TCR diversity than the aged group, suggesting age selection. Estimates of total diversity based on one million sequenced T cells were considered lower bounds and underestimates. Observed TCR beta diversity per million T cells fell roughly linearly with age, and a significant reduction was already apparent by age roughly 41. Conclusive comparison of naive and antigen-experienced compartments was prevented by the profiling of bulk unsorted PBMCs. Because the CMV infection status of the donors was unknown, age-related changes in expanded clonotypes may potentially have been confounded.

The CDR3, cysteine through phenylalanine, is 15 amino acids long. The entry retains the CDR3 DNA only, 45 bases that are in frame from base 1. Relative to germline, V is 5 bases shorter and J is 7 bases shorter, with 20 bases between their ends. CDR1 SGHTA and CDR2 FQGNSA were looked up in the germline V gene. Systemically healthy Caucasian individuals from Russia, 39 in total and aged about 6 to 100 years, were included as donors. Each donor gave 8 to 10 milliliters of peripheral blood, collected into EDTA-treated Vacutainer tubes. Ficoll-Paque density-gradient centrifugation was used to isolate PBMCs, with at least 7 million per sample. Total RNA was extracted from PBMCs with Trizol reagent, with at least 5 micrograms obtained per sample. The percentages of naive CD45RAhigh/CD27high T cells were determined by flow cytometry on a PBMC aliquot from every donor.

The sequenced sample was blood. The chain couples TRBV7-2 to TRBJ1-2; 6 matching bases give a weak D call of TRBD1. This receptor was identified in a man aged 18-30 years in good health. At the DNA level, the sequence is TGTGCCAGCAGCCCTCAGACCCGGGGGGGCGGTGGCTACACCTTC. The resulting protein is CASSPQTRGGGGYTF. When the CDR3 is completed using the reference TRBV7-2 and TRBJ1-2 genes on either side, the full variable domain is GAGVSQSPSNKVTEKGKDVELRCDPISGHTALYWYRQSLGQGLEFLIYFQGNSAPDKSGLPSDRFSAERTGGSVSTLTIQRTQQEDSAVYLCASSPQTRGGGGYTFGSGTRLTVV.